A single sample gave rise to the 27 T cell receptor beta chains below, sequenced in a study of regulatory T cells in long-lasting Graves disease. Regarding time point: newly diagnosed GD, antithyroid drugs for less than 3 months. PBMC RNA served as the TCR library source. Arm-PCR with iRepertoire HTBI primers amplified the CDR3 regions for these TCR beta libraries. MiXCR, run by TCRdb on the multiplex PCR reads, gives a single entry per CDR3 protein. In the table there are 400,000 to 500,000 distinct CDR3 sequences, approximately 16% of which are singletons. These records were also assigned to another study, of T cells in Graves' hyperthyroidism and ophthalmopathy.

This material consisted of peripheral blood mononuclear cells (PBMCs), taken at new diagnosis, from a patient treated with antithyroid drugs. Receptors were obtained from a woman between 18 and 29 years old with Graves disease.

This clonotype was seen repeatedly, ten times or more. V is TRBV20-1 and J is TRBJ2-1; 12 nucleotides align to TRBD2. The CDR3 totals 14 residues. Trimming removed 3 bases from V and 9 bases from J; junction bases left unmatched: 6. Germline V lookup: CDR1 DFQATT, CDR2 SNEGSKA (reference sequence). CDR3 bases: TGCAGTGCTAGTCGGCTAGCGGGAGGGCTTGAGCAGTTCTTC. This translates into CSASRLAGGLEQFF.

This clonotype has ten or more counts. The chain couples TRBV28 to TRBJ2-3; 10 positions match TRBD2. After removal of 9 bases from V and 3 bases from J, the junction contained 6 bases not matched to a gene. Germline loops: CDR1 MDHEN, CDR2 SYDVKM. CDR3 length: 14 amino acids. The CDR3 is CASSGRLATDTQYF. CDR3 DNA: TGTGCCAGTAGCGGGAGGTTAGCAACAGATACGCAGTATTTT.

Concerning this clonotype: This clone may be a read error of a much larger clone one base away. The gene calls are TRBV28 and TRBJ2-7; D possibly matches TRBD1 or TRBD2 (5 bases each). Trimming took 8 bases from V and 10 from J, leaving 15 bases between them. Germline loops: CDR1 MDHEN, CDR2 SYDVKM. The CDR3 is 11 residues long. The CDR3 coding sequence is TGTGCCAGCGGGGGAGTGAGCGATCAGTACTTC. Translation gives CASGGVSDQYF.

The table lists this clonotype with a few counts. The V and J genes are TRBV6-1 and TRBJ1-4; D uncertain. V was shortened by 7 bases and J by 6 bases, with 15 bases between the two germline ends. Germline V lookup: CDR1 MNHNS, CDR2 SASEGT. The CDR3 has 14 residues. The CDR3 nucleotides read TGTGCCAGCACCCGTTTCGGTCCCGATGAAAAACTGTTTTTT. Amino acids: CASTRFGPDEKLFF.

This clonotype was counted ten times or more. Here the CDR3 reads CSVEHGGETQYF. The CDR3 region has the DNA TGCAGCGTTGAGCACGGAGGAGAGACCCAGTACTTC. The rearrangement links TRBV29-1 to TRBJ2-5; D may be TRBD2 (5 bases). The CDR3 totals 12 residues. V shed 3 bases and J shed 4 bases, with 9 bases lying between them. Germline V gives CDR1 SQVTM, CDR2 ANQGSEA.

A note on this clonotype: It may be a read error: a sequence one base away is much more abundant. The rearrangement links TRBV27 to TRBJ2-1; 7 bases are a match to TRBD2. Losses at the gene ends were 6 bases for V and 9 bases for J; bases not matched to a gene: 17. Germline CDR1 reads MNHEY; CDR2 reads SMNVEV (reference sequence). CDR3 length equals 16 residues. The CDR3 sequence is CASRLARGSFVSEQFF. CDR3 bases: TGTGCCAGCAGACTCGCTCGCGGGAGTTTCGTGAGTGAGCAGTTCTTC.

The chain recombines TRBV7-8 with TRBJ2-7; D gene unclear. Germline CDR1 SGHVS, CDR2 FQNEAQ. The germline V and J ends were trimmed by 1 base and 0 bases, with 16 bases remaining between them. CDR3 length: 17 residues. Here the CDR3 DNA reads TGTGCCAGCAGCTTAGGATCCATGGCGAGGAGCTCCTACGAGCAGTACTTC. Amino acids: CASSLGSMARSSYEQYF.

This clonotype has a handful of counts. The chain recombines TRBV14 with TRBJ2-7, with D perhaps matching TRBD1 (5 bases). V lost 0 bases and J lost 1, with 7 bases in between. Germline CDR1 and CDR2: SGHDN and FVKESK. The CDR3 length is 14 residues. In DNA form, the CDR3 reads TGTGCCAGCAGCCAAGAGACAGTTTCCTACGAGCAGTACTTC. It codes for CASSQETVSYEQYF.

The chain has TRBV7-2 and TRBJ1-4, with D perhaps matching TRBD1 (5 bases). The CDR3 is 18 residues long. CDR1 is SGHTA, CDR2 FQGNSA, per germline. The V end was cut by 2 bases, the J end by 0 bases, with 16 bases between. Here the CDR3 reads CASSLNLGLTATNEKLFF. CDR3 bases: TGTGCCAGCAGCTTAAATTTGGGACTAACTGCAACTAATGAAAAACTGTTTTTT.

This clonotype was seen ten or more times. The chain uses TRBV4-2 and TRBJ2-2, with D perhaps matching TRBD1 (6 bases). Trimming pared 1 base from V and 3 bases from J, leaving 9 bases between. The CDR3 is made up of 15 amino acids. Germline lookup yields CDR1 LGHNA and CDR2 YNFKEQ. The CDR3: CASSQATGHTGELFF. CDR3 nucleotide sequence: TGTGCCAGCAGCCAAGCGACAGGACACACCGGGGAGCTGTTTTTT.

This clonotype was recorded at least ten times. The genes are TRBV20-1 and TRBJ1-6; tentative D call: TRBD1 (5 bases). This CDR3 has 13 amino acids. The V end lost 3 bases, the J end lost 10 bases, and 13 bases lay between the germline ends. Germline-derived CDR1 and CDR2 are DFQATT and SNEGSKA (reference sequence). The DNA of the CDR3 is TGCAGTGCTAGCGAGCAGGCAGGGTCACCCCTCCACTTT. Encoded protein: CSASEQAGSPLHF.

This clonotype was observed at least ten times. The chain joins TRBV12-3 or TRBV12-4 to TRBJ1-2; possible D gene TRBD1, 5 bases. This CDR3 has 15 amino acids. The V gene lost 3 bases and the J gene lost 9 bases, with 20 bases spanning the gap. The CDR3 nucleotides are TGTGCCAGCAGTTTCTCCCCCGGGACGGACCCTAGCTACACCTTC. This encodes CASSFSPGTDPSYTF.

Of note for this clonotype: A much more abundant neighbour one base away suggests this may be a read error. This sequence joins TRBV5-1 and TRBJ1-2; the D is unclear. Trimming removed 4 bases at V and 3 bases at J, with 16 bases between. Germline-derived CDR1 and CDR2 are SGHRS and YFSETQ. This CDR3 has 15 amino acids. The CDR3 spells CASSPEQLGDYGYTF. CDR3 in DNA: TGCGCCAGCAGCCCTGAACAACTTGGTGACTATGGCTACACCTTC.

This clonotype was found a few times. The rearrangement links TRBV11-2 to TRBJ1-2; TRBD1 agrees at 7 bases. This CDR3 comprises 13 residues. Germline V gene lookup returns CDR1 SGHAT and CDR2 FQNNGV. Germline trimming cut 5 bases from V and 4 bases from J; bases unmatched to any gene: 4. In DNA, the CDR3 is TGTGCCAGCAGCCCAGGACAGGCCTATGGCTACACCTTC. It translates to CASSPGQAYGYTF.

Comment on this clonotype: A much larger clone lies a single base off, so this may be a read error. V usage is TRBV6-2 or TRBV6-3 and J usage is TRBJ2-5; maybe TRBD2 (6 bases). The CDR3 totals 12 residues. Germline loops: CDR1 MNHEY, CDR2 SVGEGT. CDR3: CTSASGGETQYF. As DNA, the CDR3 is TGTACCAGCGCATCCGGGGGAGAGACCCAGTACTTC.

About this clonotype itself: Being one base from a much bigger clone, this may be a read error. The V call is TRBV20-1, the J call TRBJ2-7; D remains unclear. V gave up 0 bases and J gave up 3 bases, with 12 bases separating them. The CDR3 spans 14 residues. Germline V lookup: CDR1 DFQATT, CDR2 SNEGSKA (reference sequence). CDR3: CSARDQEQLYEQYF. CDR3 DNA: TGCAGTGCTAGAGATCAGGAACAACTCTACGAGCAGTACTTC.

V is TRBV6-2 or TRBV6-3 and J is TRBJ2-5; 7 bases match TRBD2. This CDR3 is built from 16 residues. The ends lost 5 bases at V and 5 bases at J; junction bases unmatched: 14. Germline CDR1 and CDR2: MNHEY and SVGEGT. The CDR3: CASSAYELGGTETQYF. Written as DNA, the CDR3 is TGTGCCAGCAGTGCCTATGAACTCGGGGGGACGGAGACCCAGTACTTC.

This clonotype has at least ten counts. J is TRBJ2-1 and V is TRBV4-1, with D possibly being TRBD2 (5 bases). This CDR3 contains 13 residues. Deletions cut 5 bases from V and 6 bases from J, with 11 bases between. The germline V gene has CDR1 MGHRA and CDR2 YSYEKL. Here the CDR3 DNA reads TGCGCCAGCAGCGGTAGCGCAACCAATGAGCAGTTCTTC. This codes for CASSGSATNEQFF.

This clonotype has ten or more counts. The chain carries TRBV20-1 and TRBJ2-1; 10 nucleotides match TRBD2. The CDR3 sequence is 16 residues long. Germline CDR1 and CDR2: DFQATT and SNEGSKA (reference sequence). Losses at the gene ends were 1 base for V and 3 bases for J; bases not matched to a gene: 6. The DNA of the CDR3 is TGCAGTGCTAGAGCGACTAGCGGGCCTGACTACAATGAGCAGTTCTTC. Translation gives CSARATSGPDYNEQFF.

This clonotype was observed a handful of times. A much larger clone differs from this one at a single base, so this may be a read error. The chain recombines TRBV5-1 with TRBJ2-3; 8 bases align to TRBD1. The CDR3 is 16 residues long. Germline CDR1 is SGHRS and CDR2 is YFSETQ. CDR3 protein: CASSSQGAIWTDTRYF. CDR3 coding DNA: TGCGCCAGCAGCTCGCAGGGGGCAATTTGGACAGATACGCGGTATTTT. Combining the CDR3 with reference TRBV5-1 and TRBJ2-3 gives the whole variable domain KAGVTQTPRYLIKTRGQQVTLSCSPISGHRSVSWYQQTPGQGLQFLFEYFSETQRNKGNFPGRFSGRQFSNSRSEMNVSTLELGDSALYLCASSSQGAIWTDTRYFGPGTRLTVL.

This CDR3 reads CASSYLRGSDTQYF. The CDR3 nucleotides are TGTGCCAGCAGTTACCTCAGGGGGTCAGATACGCAGTATTTT. This chain uses TRBV6-5 with TRBJ2-3, with TRBD1 matching 7 bases. The germline V gene encodes CDR1 MNHEY and CDR2 SVGAGI. With V trimmed by 2 bases and J by 4 bases, 3 bases remained unmatched. CDR3 length: 14 residues.

This clonotype was seen many times. The V gene is TRBV3-1, the J gene TRBJ2-7, with D maybe TRBD1 (6 bases). Deletions cut 5 bases from V and 6 bases from J, with 29 bases between. This CDR3 comprises 18 residues. Germline V gene lookup returns CDR1 LGHDT and CDR2 YNNKEL (reference sequence). The chain's CDR3 is CASSTMTGGKALLSEQYF. For the CDR3, the DNA is TGTGCCAGCAGCACAATGACTGGGGGCAAGGCCCTTTTGAGCGAGCAGTACTTC.

At least ten counts were recorded for this clonotype. The chain is built from TRBV7-2 and TRBJ2-3; D call uncertain. Germline values: CDR1 SGHTA, CDR2 FQGNSA. V shed 5 bases and J shed 2 bases, with 8 bases lying between them. The CDR3 is 13 residues long. DNA for the CDR3: TGTGCCAGCAGCAAATCTAACACAGATACGCAGTATTTT. Translation: CASSKSNTDTQYF.

This clonotype was recorded many times. J is TRBJ2-3 and V is TRBV7-2; 11 bases agree with TRBD1. Trimming cost V 4 bases and J 1 base; bases outside gene matches: 4. In germline, CDR1 is SGHTA, CDR2 FQGNSA. This CDR3 spans 16 amino acids. The CDR3 DNA follows: TGTGCCAGCAGCTATTGGACAGGGGGCGGCACAGATACGCAGTATTTT. Translation gives CASSYWTGGGTDTQYF.

This chain joins TRBV12-3 or TRBV12-4 and TRBJ2-5, with D hard to call. The CDR3 has 14 amino acids. Trimming stripped 0 bases from V and 1 base from J, with 6 bases between. The CDR3 reads CASSLANIQETQYF. The CDR3 DNA follows: TGTGCCAGCAGTTTAGCGAACATCCAAGAGACCCAGTACTTC.

As for this clonotype: A much larger clone is a single base away; this may be a read error. The chain combines TRBV28 with TRBJ1-6, with D perhaps TRBD1 (5 bases). Germline values: CDR1 MDHEN, CDR2 SYDVKM. The CDR3 runs 14 residues. Written as DNA, the CDR3 is TGTGCCAGCAGTACGACAGTAGGACACTCACCCTTCCACTTT. Amino acid sequence: CASSTTVGHSPFHF.

The chain is built from TRBV29-1 and TRBJ1-3; D remains unclear. Trimming left V 8 bases short and J 4 bases short, with 9 bases between. CDR3 length: 11 residues. In germline, CDR1 is SQVTM, CDR2 ANQGSEA. The CDR3 loop is CSPLIGNTIYF. The CDR3 bases are TGCAGCCCTCTAATCGGAAACACCATATATTTT.